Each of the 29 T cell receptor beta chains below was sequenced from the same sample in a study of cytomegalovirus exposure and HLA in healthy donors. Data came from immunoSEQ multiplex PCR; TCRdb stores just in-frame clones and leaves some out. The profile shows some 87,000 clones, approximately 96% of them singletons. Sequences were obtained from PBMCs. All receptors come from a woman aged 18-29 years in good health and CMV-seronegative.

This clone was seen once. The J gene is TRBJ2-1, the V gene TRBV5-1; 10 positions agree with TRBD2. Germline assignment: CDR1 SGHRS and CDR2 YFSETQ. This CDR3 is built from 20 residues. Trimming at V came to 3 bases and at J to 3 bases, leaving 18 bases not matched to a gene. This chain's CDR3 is CASSSPTVATSGLFYNEQFF. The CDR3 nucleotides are TGCGCCAGCAGCTCCCCCACAGTAGCGACTAGCGGGCTGTTCTACAATGAGCAGTTCTTC.

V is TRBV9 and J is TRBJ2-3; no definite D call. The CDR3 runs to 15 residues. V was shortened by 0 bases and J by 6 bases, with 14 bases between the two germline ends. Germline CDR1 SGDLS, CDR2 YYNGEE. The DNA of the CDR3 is TGTGCCAGCAGCGTAGGCGGTATTATCTCCGATACGCAGTATTTT. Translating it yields CASSVGGIISDTQYF.

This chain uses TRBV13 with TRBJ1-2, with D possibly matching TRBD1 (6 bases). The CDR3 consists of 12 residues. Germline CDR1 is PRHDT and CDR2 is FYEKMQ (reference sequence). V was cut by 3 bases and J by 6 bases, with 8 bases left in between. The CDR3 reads CASSLGHDGYTF. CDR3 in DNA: TGTGCCAGCAGCTTGGGACACGATGGCTACACCTTC.

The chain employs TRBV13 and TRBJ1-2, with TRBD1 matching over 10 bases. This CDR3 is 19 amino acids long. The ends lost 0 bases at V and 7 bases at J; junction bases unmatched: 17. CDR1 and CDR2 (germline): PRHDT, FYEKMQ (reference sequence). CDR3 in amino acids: CASSLGRGTGESTTFGYTF. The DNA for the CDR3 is TGTGCCAGCAGCTTAGGCAGGGGGACAGGGGAAAGTACTACGTTTGGCTACACCTTC.

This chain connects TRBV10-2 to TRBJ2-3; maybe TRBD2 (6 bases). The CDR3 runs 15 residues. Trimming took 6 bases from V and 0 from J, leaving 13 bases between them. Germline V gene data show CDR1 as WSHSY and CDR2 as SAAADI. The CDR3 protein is CASRSPRGSTDTQYF. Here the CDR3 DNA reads TGCGCCAGCAGATCCCCGCGGGGAAGCACAGATACGCAGTATTTT.

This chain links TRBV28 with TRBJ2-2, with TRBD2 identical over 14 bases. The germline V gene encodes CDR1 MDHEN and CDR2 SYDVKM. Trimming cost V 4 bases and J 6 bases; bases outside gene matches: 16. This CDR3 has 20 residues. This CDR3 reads CASSWDSNTGLAGVAGELFF. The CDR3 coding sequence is TGTGCCAGCAGTTGGGACTCAAATACGGGACTAGCGGGAGTTGCCGGGGAGCTGTTTTTT.

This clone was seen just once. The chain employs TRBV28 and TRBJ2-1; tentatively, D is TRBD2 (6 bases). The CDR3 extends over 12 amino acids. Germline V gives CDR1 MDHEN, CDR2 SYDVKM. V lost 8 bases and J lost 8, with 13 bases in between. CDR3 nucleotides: TGTGCCAGCGGTCGACTAGATCATGAGCAGTTCTTC. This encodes CASGRLDHEQFF.

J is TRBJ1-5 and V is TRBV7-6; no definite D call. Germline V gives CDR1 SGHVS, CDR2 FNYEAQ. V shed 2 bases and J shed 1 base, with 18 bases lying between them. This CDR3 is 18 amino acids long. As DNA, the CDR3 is TGTGCCAGCAGCTTATCGACAAGAATTTCGGGGAGCAATCAGCCCCAGCATTTT. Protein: CASSLSTRISGSNQPQHF. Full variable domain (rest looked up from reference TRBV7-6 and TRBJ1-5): GAGVSQSPRYKVTKRGQDVALRCDPISGHVSLYWYRQALGQGPEFLTYFNYEAQQDKSGLPNDRFSAERPEGSISTLTIQRTEQRDSAMYRCASSLSTRISGSNQPQHFGDGTRLSIL.

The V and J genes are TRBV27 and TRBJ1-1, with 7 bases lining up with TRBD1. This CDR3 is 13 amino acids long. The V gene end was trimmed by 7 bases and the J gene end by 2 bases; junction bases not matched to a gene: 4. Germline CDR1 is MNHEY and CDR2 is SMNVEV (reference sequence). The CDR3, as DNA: TGTGCCAGCATGTACAGGGGAAACACTGAAGCTTTCTTT. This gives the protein CASMYRGNTEAFF.

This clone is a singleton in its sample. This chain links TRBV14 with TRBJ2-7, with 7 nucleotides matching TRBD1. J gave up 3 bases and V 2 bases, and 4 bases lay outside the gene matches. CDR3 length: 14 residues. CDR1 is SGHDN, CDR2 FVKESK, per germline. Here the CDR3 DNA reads TGTGCCAGCAGCCAATGGGACAGACACTACGAGCAGTACTTC. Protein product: CASSQWDRHYEQYF. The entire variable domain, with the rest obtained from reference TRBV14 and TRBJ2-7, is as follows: EAGVTQFPSHSVIEKGQTVTLRCDPISGHDNLYWYRRVMGKEIKFLLHFVKESKQDESGMPNNRFLAERTGGTYSTLKVQPAELEDSGVYFCASSQWDRHYEQYFGPGTRLTVT.

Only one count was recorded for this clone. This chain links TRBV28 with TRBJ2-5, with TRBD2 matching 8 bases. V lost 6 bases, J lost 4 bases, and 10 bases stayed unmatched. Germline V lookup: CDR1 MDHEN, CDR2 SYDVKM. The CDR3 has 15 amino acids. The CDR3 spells CASRGMVAGLETQYF. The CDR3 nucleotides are TGTGCCAGCAGAGGTATGGTAGCGGGACTAGAGACCCAGTACTTC.

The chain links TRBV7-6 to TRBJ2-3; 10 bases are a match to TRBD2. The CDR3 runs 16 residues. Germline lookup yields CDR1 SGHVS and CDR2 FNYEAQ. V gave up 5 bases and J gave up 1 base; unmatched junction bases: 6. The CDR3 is CASSPLAGYRTDTQYF. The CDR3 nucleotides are TGTGCCAGCAGCCCACTAGCGGGGTATCGCACAGATACGCAGTATTTT.

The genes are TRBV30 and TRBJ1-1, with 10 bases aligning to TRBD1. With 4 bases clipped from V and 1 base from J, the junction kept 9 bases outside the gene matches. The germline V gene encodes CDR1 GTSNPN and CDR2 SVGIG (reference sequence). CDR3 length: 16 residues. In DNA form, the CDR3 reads TGTGCCTGGAAGACAGGGGGCGTTCTTAGGAACACTGAAGCTTTCTTT. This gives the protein CAWKTGGVLRNTEAFF.

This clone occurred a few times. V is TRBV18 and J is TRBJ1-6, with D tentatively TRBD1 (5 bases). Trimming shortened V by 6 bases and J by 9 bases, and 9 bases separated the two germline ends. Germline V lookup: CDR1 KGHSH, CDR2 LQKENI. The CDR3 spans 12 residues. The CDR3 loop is CASSSDSSPLHF. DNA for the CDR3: TGTGCCAGCTCGTCCGACAGTTCACCCCTCCACTTT.

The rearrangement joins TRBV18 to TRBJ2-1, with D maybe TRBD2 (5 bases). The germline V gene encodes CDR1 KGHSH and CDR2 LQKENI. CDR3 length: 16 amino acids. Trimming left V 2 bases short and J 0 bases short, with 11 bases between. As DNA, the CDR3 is TGTGCCAGCTCACCAGGAAGCGCGGGCTCCTACAATGAGCAGTTCTTC. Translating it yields CASSPGSAGSYNEQFF.

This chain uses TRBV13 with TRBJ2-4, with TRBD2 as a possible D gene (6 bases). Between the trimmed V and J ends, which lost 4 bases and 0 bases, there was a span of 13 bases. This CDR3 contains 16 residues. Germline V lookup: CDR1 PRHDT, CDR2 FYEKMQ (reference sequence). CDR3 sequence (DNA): TGTGCCAGCAGCTCCGGACCGGGACTAGCCAAAAACATTCAGTACTTC. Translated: CASSSGPGLAKNIQYF.

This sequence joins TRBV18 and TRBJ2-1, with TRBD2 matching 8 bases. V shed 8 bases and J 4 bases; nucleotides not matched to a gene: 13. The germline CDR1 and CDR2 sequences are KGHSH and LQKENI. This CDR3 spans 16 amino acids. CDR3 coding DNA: TGTGCCAGCCTATACAGAGCGGGAGTGAAGTACAATGAGCAGTTCTTC. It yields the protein CASLYRAGVKYNEQFF.

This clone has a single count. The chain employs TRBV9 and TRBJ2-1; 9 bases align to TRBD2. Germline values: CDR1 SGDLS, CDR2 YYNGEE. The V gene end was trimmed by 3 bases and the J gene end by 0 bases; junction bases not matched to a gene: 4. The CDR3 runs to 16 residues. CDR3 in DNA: TGTGCCAGCAGCGGAGCGGGAGGACGCTCCTACAATGAGCAGTTCTTC. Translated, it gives CASSGAGGRSYNEQFF.

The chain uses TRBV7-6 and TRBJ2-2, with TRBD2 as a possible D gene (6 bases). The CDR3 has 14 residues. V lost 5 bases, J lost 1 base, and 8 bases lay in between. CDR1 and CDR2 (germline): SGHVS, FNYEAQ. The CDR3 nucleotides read TGTGCCAGCAGCCTGGGGGGGAACACCGGGGAGCTGTTTTTT. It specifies CASSLGGNTGELFF.

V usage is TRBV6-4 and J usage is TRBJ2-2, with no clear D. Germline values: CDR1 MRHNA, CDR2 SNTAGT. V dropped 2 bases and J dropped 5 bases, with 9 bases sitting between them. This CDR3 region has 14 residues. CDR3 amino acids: CASSDLAATGELFF. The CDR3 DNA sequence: TGTGCCAGCAGTGACCTGGCCGCAACCGGGGAGCTGTTTTTT.

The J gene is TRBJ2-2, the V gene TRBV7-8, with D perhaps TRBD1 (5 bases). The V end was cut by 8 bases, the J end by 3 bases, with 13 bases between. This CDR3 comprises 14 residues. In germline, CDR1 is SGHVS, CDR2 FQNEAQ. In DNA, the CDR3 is TGTGCCAGCGGGCGCAGGGATTACACCGGGGAGCTGTTTTTT. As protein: CASGRRDYTGELFF.

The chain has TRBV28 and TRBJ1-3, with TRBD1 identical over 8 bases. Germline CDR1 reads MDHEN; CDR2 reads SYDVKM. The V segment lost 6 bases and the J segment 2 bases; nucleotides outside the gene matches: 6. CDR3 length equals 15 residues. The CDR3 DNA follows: TGTGCCAGCAGCCGAGGGACAGGTCCTGGAAACACCATATATTTT. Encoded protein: CASSRGTGPGNTIYF.

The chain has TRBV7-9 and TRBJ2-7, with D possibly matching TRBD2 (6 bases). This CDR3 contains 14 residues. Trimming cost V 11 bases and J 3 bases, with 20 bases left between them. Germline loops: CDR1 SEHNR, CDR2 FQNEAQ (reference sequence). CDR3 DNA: TGTGCCGCCGACTATAAGGGCGGGATCTACGAGCAGTACTTC. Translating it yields CAADYKGGIYEQYF.

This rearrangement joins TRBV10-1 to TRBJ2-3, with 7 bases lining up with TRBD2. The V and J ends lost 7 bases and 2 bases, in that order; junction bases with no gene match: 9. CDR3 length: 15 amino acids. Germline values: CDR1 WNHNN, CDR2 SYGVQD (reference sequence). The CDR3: CASNDPSGNTDTQYF. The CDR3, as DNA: TGCGCCAGCAACGATCCTAGCGGAAACACAGATACGCAGTATTTT.

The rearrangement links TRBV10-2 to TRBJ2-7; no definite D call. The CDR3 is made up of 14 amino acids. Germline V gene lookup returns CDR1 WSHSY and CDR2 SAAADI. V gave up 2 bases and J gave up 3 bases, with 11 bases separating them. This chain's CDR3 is CASSEGFRVYEQYF. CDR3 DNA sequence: TGCGCCAGCAGTGAGGGGTTCCGGGTCTACGAGCAGTACTTC.

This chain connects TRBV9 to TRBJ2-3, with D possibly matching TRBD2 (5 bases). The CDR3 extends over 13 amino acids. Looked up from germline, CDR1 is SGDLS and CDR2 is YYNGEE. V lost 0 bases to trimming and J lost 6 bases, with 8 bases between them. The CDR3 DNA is TGTGCCAGCAGCGTAGGTGGGGAGGATACGCAGTATTTT. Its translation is CASSVGGEDTQYF.

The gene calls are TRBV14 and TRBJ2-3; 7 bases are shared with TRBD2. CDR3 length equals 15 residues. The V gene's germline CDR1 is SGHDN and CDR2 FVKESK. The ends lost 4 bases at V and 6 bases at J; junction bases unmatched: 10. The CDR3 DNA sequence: TGTGCCAGCAGCCCTATGGGGGGGAAGGCGGATACGCAGTATTTT. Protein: CASSPMGGKADTQYF.

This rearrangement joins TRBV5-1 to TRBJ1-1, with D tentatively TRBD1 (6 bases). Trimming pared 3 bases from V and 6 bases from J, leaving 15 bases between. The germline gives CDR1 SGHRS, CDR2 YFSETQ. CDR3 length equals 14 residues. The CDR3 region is CASSWGQVGAEAFF. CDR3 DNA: TGCGCCAGCAGCTGGGGGCAGGTCGGGGCTGAAGCTTTCTTT.

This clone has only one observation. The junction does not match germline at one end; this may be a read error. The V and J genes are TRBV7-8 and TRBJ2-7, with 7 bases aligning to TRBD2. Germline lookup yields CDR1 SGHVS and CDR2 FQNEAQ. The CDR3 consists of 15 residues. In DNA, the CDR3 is TGTGCCAGCAGCTTAATAAGCGGGACCTCCTCCGAGCAGTACTTC. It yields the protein CASSLISGTSSEQYF.